This T cell receptor beta chain was sequenced during a study of blood T cell repertoires in COVID-19. Original data processing: The assay estimated nucleated cells by amplifying reference gene primers. Repertoires were generated with immunoSEQ multiplex PCR, while TCRdb's copy carries only in-frame clones and drops some. The DNA was the basis for D and trimming; V, J and clone size are from that table. The top ten hold under 8% of the sample, which has 250,000 or so clones, about 88% seen once. CDR3 length: 15 amino acids. V dropped 4 bases and J dropped 4 bases, with 14 bases sitting between them. Germline loops: CDR1 LNHDA, CDR2 SQIVND (reference sequence).

The sequence came from a woman aged 50 to 60 who had been exposed to COVID-19. Specimen: PBMCs or T cells enriched from blood (not recorded which). The genes are TRBV19 and TRBJ1-5; D is possibly TRBD1 (6 bases). CDR3 DNA sequence: TGTGCCAGTAGTACCACATCGAGGGGGAATCAGCCCCAGCATTTT. Protein: CASSTTSRGNQPQHF.